The present T cell receptor (beta chain) was sequenced within a study of spatial heterogeneity in lung cancer. The study, taken as a whole, reports: Expanded intratumoral alpha and beta TCR counts tracked tumor mutation counts.

Trimming took 4 bases from V and 5 from J, leaving 8 bases between them. CDR1 is LNHDA and CDR2 is SQIVND in the germline V gene (reference sequence). CDR3 size: 13 residues. This clonotype was detected a few times. Its antigen is as yet unknown. The time point here: sample taken at primary tumor resection. Tumor, nontumor lung or frozen PBMC supplied whole RNA that was sequenced unsorted. Via MiXCR, TCRdb re-called the 5' RACE reads, giving one row per CDR3 protein. The sample contains about 3,600 distinct CDR3 sequences, 7.5% to 10% of which appear only once. Sequencing used lung tumor tissue, obtained at surgery. This receptor was obtained from a male donor with early-stage non-small cell lung cancer. This chain uses TRBV19 with TRBJ2-2; D remains unclear. The CDR3 protein is CASSKPGTGELFF. CDR3 DNA sequence: TGTGCCAGTAGTAAACCAGGAACCGGGGAGCTGTTTTTT.